The 2 T cell receptor beta chains reported below all come from one sample, sequenced in a study of T cell responses to AZD1222 COVID-19 vaccine. Profiled with immunoSEQ multiplex PCR; TCRdb holds only in-frame clones, not every one. The sample comprises over 75,000 clones, 80% to 90% of which are singletons, and about 2.5% rests with the top ten. Source: peripheral blood, taken 28 days after the second AZD1222 dose. The receptors shown here come from an adult who received the AZD1222 COVID-19 vaccine.

The chain combines TRBV2 with TRBJ2-3; D is possibly TRBD2 (6 bases). V lost 7 bases and J lost 2, with 16 bases in between. The CDR3 is made up of 15 amino acids. Germline loops: CDR1 SNHLY, CDR2 FYNNEI. The DNA of the CDR3 is TGTGCCAGCACCATACGGACTACTATCACAGATACGCAGTATTTT. It codes for CASTIRTTITDTQYF.

CDR3 sequence reads: CASSPGLGTGDLPYEQYF. CDR3 nucleotide sequence: TGTGCCAGCTCACCTGGATTGGGGACAGGGGATTTACCCTACGAGCAGTACTTC. The chain links TRBV18 to TRBJ2-7, with TRBD1 matching 10 bases. The CDR3 sequence is 18 residues long. With 3 bases clipped from V and 2 bases from J, the junction kept 13 bases outside the gene matches. Germline CDR1 KGHSH, CDR2 LQKENI.